Listed below are T cell receptor beta chains from one sample, sequenced in a study of blood T cell repertoires in COVID-19. Generated by immunoSEQ multiplex PCR, the TCRdb table keeps only in-frame clones and is missing some. The sample holds about 190,000 clones, around 88% seen once. The sequencing sample was made of peripheral blood. The receptors were gathered from a man aged 50-59 years with active or convalescent COVID-19. The CDR3 runs from the conserved cysteine through the conserved F or W. Fields, in order: V gene, J gene, CDR3 protein.

TRBV7-9	TRBJ1-1	CASSPEGGPGAFF
TRBV6-4	TRBJ1-1	CASRRQGASTEAFF
TRBV18	TRBJ2-3	CASSPWGQGLSTDTQYF
TRBV29-1	TRBJ1-3	CSAERGTAGNTIYF
TRBV2	TRBJ2-6	CASKPDRAGANVLTF
TRBV28	TRBJ2-3	CASSSRQHTPTDTQYF
TRBV30	TRBJ1-6	CAWSRSSYNSPLHF
TRBV14	TRBJ2-7	CASSEGRYSEQYF
TRBV12-3/TRBV12-4	TRBJ2-7	CASTGRSYEQYF
TRBV2	TRBJ1-2	CASSEKGDGYTF
TRBV9	TRBJ1-6	CASSSPARGNSPLHF
TRBV11-3	TRBJ2-7	CAPRGNLYEQYF
TRBV7-9	TRBJ2-7	CASSLLGIGTSIYEQYF
TRBV7-9	TRBJ1-5	CASEDSSGNQPQHF
TRBV7-9	TRBJ2-5	CASSQTGTSGETQYF
TRBV4-1	TRBJ2-5	CASSQGSGGSETQYF
TRBV7-3	TRBJ2-5	CASSLSGREETQYF
TRBV15	TRBJ1-4	CATSRDPFSSNEKLFF
TRBV7-9	TRBJ1-4	CASSLPQGQGSEKLFF
TRBV7-7	TRBJ2-5	CASSLQGLETQYF
TRBV5-1	TRBJ2-3	CASSLGVAGVADTQYF
TRBV5-5	TRBJ1-1	CASSFLADRGLNTEAFF
TRBV30	TRBJ1-5	CAWSVLENQPQHF
TRBV7-2	TRBJ1-2	CASSLAGRSNYGYTF
TRBV3-1/TRBV3-2	TRBJ1-1	CASSQAGLTEAFF
TRBV19	TRBJ2-5	CASSIGGTGETQYF
TRBV6-5	TRBJ1-1	CASSYSGGMAAFF
TRBV12-5	TRBJ2-3	CASGLGLAELGDTQYF
TRBV4-3	TRBJ1-1	CASSYDSGANTEAFF
TRBV7-2	TRBJ2-1	CASSLRLAGGLNEQFF
TRBV11-3	TRBJ2-1	CASSFSTGRTEQFF
TRBV28	TRBJ1-2	CASSPANYGYTF
TRBV19	TRBJ1-6	CASSGGTGNSPLHF
TRBV10-2	TRBJ1-2	CAGWTGGDYGYTF
TRBV19	TRBJ1-1	CASSDRAMNTEAFF
TRBV5-1	TRBJ2-7	CASSLFKEKDEQYF
TRBV25-1	TRBJ2-7	CASSESNRGSYEQYF
TRBV6-6	TRBJ1-2	CAAGQGLHYGYTF
TRBV5-1	TRBJ1-5	CASSMTGQGGQPQHF
TRBV12-3/TRBV12-4	TRBJ2-3	CASRSSTDTQYF
TRBV9	TRBJ2-7	CASSVGAGVGYEQYF
TRBV29-1	TRBJ1-2	CSVEAPGVVYGYTF
TRBV29-1	TRBJ2-6	CSVDSVLSSGANVLTF
TRBV7-9	TRBJ1-1	CASTLRDTFEAFF
TRBV30	TRBJ2-1	CAWSGTSGRAQENEQFF
TRBV24-1	TRBJ2-2	CATTQGQQTGELFF
TRBV3-1/TRBV3-2	TRBJ2-2	CASSQAEGAGGDPGELFF
TRBV2	TRBJ1-2	CASKPDRTFYGYTF
TRBV27	TRBJ1-1	CASSLSPGADTEAFF
TRBV7-3	TRBJ2-1	CASRYTEVSNEQFF
TRBV9	TRBJ1-4	CASSVEVGGQKLFF
TRBV4-3	TRBJ2-7	CASDQAGTSGAHEQYF
TRBV28	TRBJ1-6	CASSPTTGRNSPLHF
TRBV18	TRBJ2-5	CASSPSSGLQETQYF
TRBV19	TRBJ1-5	CASSIGRGTSNQPQHF